This T cell receptor (beta chain) appears in the sequencing data of a study of beta chain features in type 1 diabetes. Findings of the study overall: Within the patient group, naive, central memory and Treg TCRB repertoires appeared more similar to each other than within healthy donors. PCR might preferentially amplify shorter templates, equally in patients and controls.

As for this clone: Its antigen is still unknown.

The investigators reverse transcribed all of the isolated RNA, so they sequenced expressed TCRB transcripts. The assay was immunoSEQ multiplex PCR, and TCRdb's table has in-frame clones only and misses some. Among 300,000 to 350,000 clones listed, roughly a fifth were seen once. CD45RO/CCR7/CD25/CD127/CD95/CD27 separated CD4+ naive, central memory, regulatory and stem cell-like memory cells by sorting. Sorted populations were all over 95% pure. The germline V gene encodes CDR1 MGHRA and CDR2 YSYEKL. The CDR3 totals 14 residues. V lost 3 bases to trimming and J lost 5 bases; unmatched junction nucleotides: 0.

The source of this sequence is a woman under 30 in good health. This chain uses TRBV4-1 with TRBJ1-5; 11 nucleotides match TRBD1. Sequenced sample: naive CD4+ T cells from blood. The CDR3 loop reads CASSQGQGDQPQHF. CDR3 nucleotides: TGCGCCAGCAGCCAGGGACAGGGGGATCAGCCCCAGCATTTT.